This T cell receptor (beta chain) was captured by sequencing in a study of T cells in women clearing cervical HPV infection. Note on this clone: Sequencing ends 3 residues short of the CDR3 end; the germline J gene provides the rest.

Using immunoSEQ multiplex PCR, the repertoire was profiled, and TCRdb retains in-frame clones only, with some absent. The repertoire table contains fewer than 40,000 clones. Germline V gene lookup returns CDR1 MNHEY and CDR2 SVGEGT. This CDR3 contains 15 residues. The V and J ends lost 2 bases and 1 base respectively, with 11 bases between them. Each participant carried one incident cervical HPV16 infection only. The material sequenced was blood buffy coat. The chain combines TRBV6-2 or TRBV6-3 with TRBJ1-1; tentative D call: TRBD1 (6 bases). The clonotype was recovered from a woman between 18 and 69 years old with a cervical HPV16 infection that either progressed to CIN3+ or cleared (not recorded which). The chain's CDR3 is CASSYGQGWNTEAFF. The sequenced CDR3 bases are TGTGCCAGCAGTTACGGGCAGGGGTGGAACACTGAA.